This is a list of T cell receptor beta chains from one sample in a study of blood T cell repertoires in COVID-19. TCRdb's copy holds only in-frame clones and misses some; the assay was immunoSEQ multiplex PCR. In the table there are roughly 400,000 clones, roughly 90% of which are singletons. Sequenced material: PBMCs or T cells enriched from blood (not recorded which). These receptors were collected from a woman younger than 45 who had recovered from COVID-19. CDR3s leave out the opening cysteine and the closing phenylalanine or tryptophan.

j_call	v_call	cdr3_aa
TRBJ2-2	TRBV5-1	ASSPGLGPTPGSCF
TRBJ2-7	TRBV11-3	ASSPGVGSYEQY
TRBJ2-5	TRBV3-1/TRBV3-2	ASSQGEETQY
TRBJ1-6	TRBV7-8	ASSSRTGNSNSPLH
TRBJ2-7	TRBV10-3	AIMGRLAGSESYEQY
TRBJ2-7	TRBV10-3	AISEAGKQY
TRBJ1-3	TRBV6-6	ASSSRGSDGNTIY
TRBJ2-3	TRBV18	ASSPAGIDTQY
TRBJ1-2	TRBV3-1/TRBV3-2	ASSPPTGLPGDYGYT
TRBJ1-1	TRBV12-3/TRBV12-4	ASSPTGIEAF
TRBJ2-7	TRBV28	ASSFQRDFFYEQY
TRBJ2-7	TRBV7-9	ASSRTTGADEQY
TRBJ1-1	TRBV25-1	ASRRQGLFTEAF
TRBJ1-1	TRBV4-2	ASSPTGISVQTEAF
TRBJ1-2	TRBV9	ASSTGVGTSNYGYT
TRBJ2-5	TRBV30	AWSGFIGLGHPETQY
TRBJ1-1	TRBV14	ASSRLDRRNTEAF
TRBJ1-5	TRBV25-1	ASSERGEPQH
TRBJ1-2	TRBV7-2	ASSQWRQGGGYT
TRBJ2-7	TRBV28	ASSSYRDSSTYEQY
TRBJ2-5	TRBV2	ASSLGQWGTGTQY
TRBJ2-1	TRBV5-6	ASNLAGGRNEQF